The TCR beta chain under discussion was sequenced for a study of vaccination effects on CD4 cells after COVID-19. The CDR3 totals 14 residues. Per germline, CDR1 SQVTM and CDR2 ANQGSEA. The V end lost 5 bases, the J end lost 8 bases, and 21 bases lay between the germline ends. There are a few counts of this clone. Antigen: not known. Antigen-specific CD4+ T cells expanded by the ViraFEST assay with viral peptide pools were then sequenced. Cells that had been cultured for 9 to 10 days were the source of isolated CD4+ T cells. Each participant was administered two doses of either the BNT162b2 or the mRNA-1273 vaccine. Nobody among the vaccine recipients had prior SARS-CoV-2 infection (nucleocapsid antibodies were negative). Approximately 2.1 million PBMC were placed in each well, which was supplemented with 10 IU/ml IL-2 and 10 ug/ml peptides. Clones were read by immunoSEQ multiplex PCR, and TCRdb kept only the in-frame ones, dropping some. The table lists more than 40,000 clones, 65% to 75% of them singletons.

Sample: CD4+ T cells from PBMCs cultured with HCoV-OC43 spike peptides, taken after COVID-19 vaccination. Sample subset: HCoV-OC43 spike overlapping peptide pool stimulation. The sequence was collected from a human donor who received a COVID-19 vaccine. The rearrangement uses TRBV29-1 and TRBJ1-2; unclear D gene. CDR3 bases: TGCAGCGTTCTTCATCGCGCCCAGGTAGGCGGCTACACCTTC. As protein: CSVLHRAQVGGYTF.